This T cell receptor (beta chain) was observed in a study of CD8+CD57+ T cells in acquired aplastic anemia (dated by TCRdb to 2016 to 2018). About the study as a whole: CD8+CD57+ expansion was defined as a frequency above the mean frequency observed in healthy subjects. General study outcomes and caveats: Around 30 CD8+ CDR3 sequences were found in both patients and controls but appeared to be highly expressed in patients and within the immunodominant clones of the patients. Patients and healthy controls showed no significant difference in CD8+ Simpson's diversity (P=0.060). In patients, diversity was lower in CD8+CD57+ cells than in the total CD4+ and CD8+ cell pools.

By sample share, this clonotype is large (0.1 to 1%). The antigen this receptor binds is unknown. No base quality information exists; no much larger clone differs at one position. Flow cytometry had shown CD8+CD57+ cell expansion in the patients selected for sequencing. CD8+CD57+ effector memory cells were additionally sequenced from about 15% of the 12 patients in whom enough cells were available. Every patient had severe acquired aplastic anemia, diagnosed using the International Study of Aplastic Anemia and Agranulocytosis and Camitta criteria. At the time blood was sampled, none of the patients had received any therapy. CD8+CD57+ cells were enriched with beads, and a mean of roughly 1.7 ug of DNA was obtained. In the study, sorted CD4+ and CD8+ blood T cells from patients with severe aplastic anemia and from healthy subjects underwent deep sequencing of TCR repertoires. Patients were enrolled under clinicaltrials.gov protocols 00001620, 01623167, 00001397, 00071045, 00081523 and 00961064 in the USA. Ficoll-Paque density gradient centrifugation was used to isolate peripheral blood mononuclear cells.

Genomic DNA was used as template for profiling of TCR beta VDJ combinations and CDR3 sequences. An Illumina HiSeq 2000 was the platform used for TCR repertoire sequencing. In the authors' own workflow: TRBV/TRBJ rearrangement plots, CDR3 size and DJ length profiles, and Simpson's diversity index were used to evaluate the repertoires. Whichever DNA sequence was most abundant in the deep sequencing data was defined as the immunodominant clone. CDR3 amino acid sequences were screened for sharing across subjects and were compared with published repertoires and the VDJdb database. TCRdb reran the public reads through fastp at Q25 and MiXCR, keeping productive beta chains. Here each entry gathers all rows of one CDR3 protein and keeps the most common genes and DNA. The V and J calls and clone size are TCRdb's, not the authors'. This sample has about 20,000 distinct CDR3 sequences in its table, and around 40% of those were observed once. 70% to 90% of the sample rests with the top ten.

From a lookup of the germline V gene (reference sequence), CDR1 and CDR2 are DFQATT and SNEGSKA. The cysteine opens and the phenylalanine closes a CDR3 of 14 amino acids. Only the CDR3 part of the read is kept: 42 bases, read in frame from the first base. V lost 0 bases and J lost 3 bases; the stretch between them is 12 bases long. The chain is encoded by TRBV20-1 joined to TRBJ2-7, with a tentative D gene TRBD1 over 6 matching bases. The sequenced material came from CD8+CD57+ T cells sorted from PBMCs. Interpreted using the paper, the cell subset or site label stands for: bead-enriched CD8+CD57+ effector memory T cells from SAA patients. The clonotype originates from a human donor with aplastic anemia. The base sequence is TGCAGTGCTAGAGATCCCGGGACAAGCTACGAGCAGTACTTC. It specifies CSARDPGTSYEQYF.